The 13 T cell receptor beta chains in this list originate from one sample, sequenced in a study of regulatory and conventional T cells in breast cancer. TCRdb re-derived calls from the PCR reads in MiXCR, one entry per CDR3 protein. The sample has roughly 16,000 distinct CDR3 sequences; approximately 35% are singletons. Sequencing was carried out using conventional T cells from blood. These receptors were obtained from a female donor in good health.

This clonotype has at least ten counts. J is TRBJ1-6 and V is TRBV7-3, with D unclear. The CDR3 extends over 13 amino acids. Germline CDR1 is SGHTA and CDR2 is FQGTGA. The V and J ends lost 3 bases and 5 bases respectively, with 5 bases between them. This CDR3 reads CASSFSDNSPLHF. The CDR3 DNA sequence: TGTGCCAGCAGCTTCAGTGATAATTCACCCCTCCACTTT.

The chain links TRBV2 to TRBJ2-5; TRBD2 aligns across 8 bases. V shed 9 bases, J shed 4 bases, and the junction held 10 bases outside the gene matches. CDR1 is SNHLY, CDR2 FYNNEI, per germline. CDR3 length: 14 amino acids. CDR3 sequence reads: CARGGREVRETQYF. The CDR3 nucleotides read TGTGCCAGGGGTGGGCGGGAGGTGCGAGAGACCCAGTACTTC.

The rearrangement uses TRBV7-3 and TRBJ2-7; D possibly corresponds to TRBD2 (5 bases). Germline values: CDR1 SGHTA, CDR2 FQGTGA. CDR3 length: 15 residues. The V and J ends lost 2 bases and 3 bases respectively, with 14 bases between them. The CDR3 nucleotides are TGTGCCAGCAGCTTACAGAGTCCGGCGGGCTACGAGCAGTACTTC. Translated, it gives CASSLQSPAGYEQYF.

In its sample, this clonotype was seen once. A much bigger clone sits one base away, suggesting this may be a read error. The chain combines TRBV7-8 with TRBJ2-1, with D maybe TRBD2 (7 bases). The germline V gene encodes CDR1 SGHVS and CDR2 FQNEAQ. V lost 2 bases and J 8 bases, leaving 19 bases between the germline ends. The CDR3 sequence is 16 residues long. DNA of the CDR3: TGTGCCAGCAGCTTACTGAGAGGGGGGGAGGGCGATGAGCAGTTCTTC. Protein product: CASSLLRGGEGDEQFF.

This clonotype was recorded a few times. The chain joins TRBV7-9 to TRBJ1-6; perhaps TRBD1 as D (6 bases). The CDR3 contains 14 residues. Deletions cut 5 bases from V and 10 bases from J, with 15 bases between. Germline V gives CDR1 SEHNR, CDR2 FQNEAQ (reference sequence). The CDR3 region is CASSHNREQSPLHF. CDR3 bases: TGTGCCAGCAGCCACAACAGGGAACAGTCACCCCTCCACTTT. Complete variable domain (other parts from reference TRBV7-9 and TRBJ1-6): DTGVSQNPRHKITKRGQNVTFRCDPISEHNRLYWYRQTLGQGPEFLTYFQNEAQLEKSRLLSDRFSAERPKGSFSTLEIQRTEQGDSAMYLCASSHNREQSPLHFGNGTRLTVT.

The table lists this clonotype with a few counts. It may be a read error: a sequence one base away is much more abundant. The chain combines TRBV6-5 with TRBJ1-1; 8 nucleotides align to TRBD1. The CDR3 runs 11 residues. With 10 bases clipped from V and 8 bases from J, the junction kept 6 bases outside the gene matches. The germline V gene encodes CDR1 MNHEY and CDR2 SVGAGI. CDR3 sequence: CANQDRDEAFF. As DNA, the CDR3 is TGTGCCAACCAGGACAGGGACGAAGCTTTCTTT.

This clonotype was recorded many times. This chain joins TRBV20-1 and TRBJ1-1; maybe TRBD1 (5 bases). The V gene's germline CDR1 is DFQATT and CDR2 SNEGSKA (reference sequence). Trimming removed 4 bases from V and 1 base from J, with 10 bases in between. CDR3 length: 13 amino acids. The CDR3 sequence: CSAMGQGNTEAFF. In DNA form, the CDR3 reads TGCAGTGCTATGGGGCAGGGGAACACTGAAGCTTTCTTT.

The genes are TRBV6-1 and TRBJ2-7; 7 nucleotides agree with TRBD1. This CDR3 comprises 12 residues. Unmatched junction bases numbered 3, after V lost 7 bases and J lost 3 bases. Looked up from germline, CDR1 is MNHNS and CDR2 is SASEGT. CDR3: CASKAGGYEQYF. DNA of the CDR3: TGTGCCAGCAAGGCAGGGGGCTACGAGCAGTACTTC.

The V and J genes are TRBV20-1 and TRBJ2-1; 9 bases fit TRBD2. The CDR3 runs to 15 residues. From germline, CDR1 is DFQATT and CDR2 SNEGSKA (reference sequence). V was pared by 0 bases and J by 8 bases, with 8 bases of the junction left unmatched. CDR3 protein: CSARDYLAGSHEQFF. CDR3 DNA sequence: TGCAGTGCTAGAGATTATCTAGCGGGGTCCCATGAGCAGTTCTTC.

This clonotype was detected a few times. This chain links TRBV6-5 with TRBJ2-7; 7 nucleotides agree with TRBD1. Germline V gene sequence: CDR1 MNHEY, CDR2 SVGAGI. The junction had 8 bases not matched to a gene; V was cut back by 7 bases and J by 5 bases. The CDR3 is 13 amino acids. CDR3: CASKTTGWHEQYF. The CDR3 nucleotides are TGTGCCAGCAAAACGACAGGGTGGCACGAGCAGTACTTC.

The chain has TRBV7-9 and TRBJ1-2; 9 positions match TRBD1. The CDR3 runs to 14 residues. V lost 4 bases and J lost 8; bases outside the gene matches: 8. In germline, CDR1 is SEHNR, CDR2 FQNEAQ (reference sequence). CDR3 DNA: TGTGCCAGCAGCTCCACGGACAGGGGCGCCGGCTACACCTTC. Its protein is CASSSTDRGAGYTF.

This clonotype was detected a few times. CDR3 DNA: TGTGCCAGCAACAGTGGACTAGCGGGAGAGACCCAGTACTTC. Protein product: CASNSGLAGETQYF. The V and J genes are TRBV7-2 and TRBJ2-5; 11 bases agree with TRBD2. Trimming at V came to 7 bases and at J to 4 bases, leaving 5 bases not matched to a gene. The CDR3 totals 14 residues. Per the germline V gene, CDR1 is SGHTA and CDR2 is FQGNSA.

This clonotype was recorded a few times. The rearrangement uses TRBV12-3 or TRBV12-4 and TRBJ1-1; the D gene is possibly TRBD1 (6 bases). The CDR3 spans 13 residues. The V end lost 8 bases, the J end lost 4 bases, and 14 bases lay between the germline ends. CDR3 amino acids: CASSNSGATEAFF. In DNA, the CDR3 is TGTGCCAGCTCCAACTCGGGGGCCACTGAAGCTTTCTTT.